Listed here are 4 T cell receptor beta chains from one sample, sequenced in a study of beta chain features in type 1 diabetes. All of the isolated RNA was reverse transcribed, so expressed TCRB transcripts were sequenced. Here immunoSEQ multiplex PCR was the method, and the copy in TCRdb shows in-frame clones only, minus some. Among about 230,000 clones listed, 7.5% to 10% were seen once. The material sequenced was naive CD4+ T cells from blood. The receptors were gathered from a woman under 30 in good health.

The CDR3: CASSLGLVGETQYF. DNA for the CDR3: TGTGCCAGCAGCTTAGGACTAGTAGGAGAGACCCAGTACTTC. The J gene is TRBJ2-5, the V gene TRBV7-9, with D perhaps TRBD2 (6 bases). CDR1 is SEHNR and CDR2 is FQNEAQ in the germline V gene (reference sequence). The CDR3 is made up of 14 amino acids. V gave up 1 base and J gave up 4 bases, with 10 bases separating them.

This clone was counted a few times. The chain uses TRBV7-3 and TRBJ2-2, with D tentatively TRBD1 (5 bases). Germline CDR1 SGHTA, CDR2 FQGTGA. Deletions cut 6 bases from V and 4 bases from J, with 12 bases between. The CDR3 runs to 14 residues. CDR3 amino acids: CASRPTGATGELFF. The DNA of the CDR3 is TGTGCCAGCAGACCCACAGGCGCCACCGGGGAGCTGTTTTTT.

This clone was seen a handful of times. The chain carries TRBV13 and TRBJ1-3; no firm D call. Per germline, CDR1 PRHDT and CDR2 FYEKMQ (reference sequence). The V end lost 6 bases, the J end lost 0 bases, and 15 bases lay between the germline ends. There are 16 residues in the CDR3. The CDR3 protein is CASSPRRGASGNTIYF. CDR3 nucleotides: TGTGCCAGCAGTCCTCGGCGGGGAGCCTCTGGAAACACCATATATTTT.

The chain has TRBV15 and TRBJ2-3; 8 bases fit TRBD2. The CDR3 runs 17 residues. With 3 bases clipped from V and 5 bases from J, the junction kept 13 bases outside the gene matches. Per the germline V gene, CDR1 is LNHNV and CDR2 is YYDKDF (reference sequence). The chain's CDR3 is CATSRELGSGRGDTQYF. The CDR3, as DNA: TGTGCCACCAGCAGGGAGCTGGGCAGCGGGAGAGGAGATACGCAGTATTTT. Based on the CDR3 plus reference TRBV15 and TRBJ2-3, the full variable domain is DAMVIQNPRYQVTQFGKPVTLSCSQTLNHNVMYWYQQKSSQAPKLLFHYYDKDFNNEADTPDNFQSRRPNTSFCFLDIRSPGLGDTAMYLCATSRELGSGRGDTQYFGPGTRLTVL.